A selection of T cell receptor beta chains follows, all from one sample in a study of T cell changes during pregnancy in multiple sclerosis. Repertoires were generated with immunoSEQ multiplex PCR, while TCRdb's copy carries only in-frame clones and drops some. This sample carries about 49,000 clones, 90% of them seen once, and the ten largest clones take about 5.1%. The sequencing here drew on peripheral blood, taken after pregnancy. The receptors derive from a female donor in good health, enrolled as a control in a pregnancy study. Each CDR3 is given with its conserved first and last residue.

>TRBV9|TRBJ1-1
CASGESGVMNTEAFF
>TRBV7-6|TRBJ2-1
CASSQSRGLAVGEQFF
>TRBV4-1|TRBJ2-3
CASSYSGGFNTDTQYF
>TRBV7-8|TRBJ1-5
CASSLQNQPQHF
>TRBV4-2|TRBJ2-5
CASSQESSGGGETQYF
>TRBV5-6|TRBJ2-2
CASSFPDSTGELFF
>TRBV5-1|TRBJ1-2
CASSPLPGHKNYGYTF
>TRBV7-2|TRBJ2-7
CASSQPRLAGDTYEQYF
>TRBV7-2|TRBJ1-2
CASSSSPQARTF
>TRBV28|TRBJ1-4
CASSSGRGVDEKLFF
>TRBV30|TRBJ2-2
CACKRETTNTGELFF
>TRBV15|TRBJ1-1
CATSRALIRATNTEAFF
>TRBV18|TRBJ1-4
CASSLRTGDEKLFF
>TRBV4-2|TRBJ1-1
CASSQDLAVNTEAFF
>TRBV27|TRBJ2-3
CASHPSGTDTQYF
>TRBV6-1|TRBJ1-4
CASSVGTGLSNEKLFF
>TRBV7-7|TRBJ1-4
CASSSSATNEKLFF
>TRBV7-3|TRBJ1-6
CASSYQLNSPLHF
>TRBV5-6|TRBJ2-3
CASSSDRESTDTQYF
>TRBV19|TRBJ2-7
CASRPQGVYEQYF
>TRBV11-2|TRBJ2-6
CASSLDRQLPTSGANVLTF
>TRBV4-1|TRBJ2-7
CASSLWTSGSYEQYF
>TRBV10-3|TRBJ2-5
CAISEAGLAGGGGQETQYF
>TRBV28|TRBJ1-5
CASSMGTGGGVSNQPQHF
>TRBV11-3|TRBJ2-7
CASSLGGSYEQYF
>TRBV18|TRBJ1-1
CASSLDGRVLRTEAFF
>TRBV2|TRBJ1-2
CASSAGEIVKYGYTF
>TRBV2|TRBJ1-6
CASMRGGDYNSPLHF
>TRBV28|TRBJ1-2
CASSSPGGDGYTF
>TRBV5-1|TRBJ1-2
CASSPEGTGGYTF
>TRBV11-3|TRBJ2-7
CASSLPPDRGEDSYEQYF
>TRBV7-2|TRBJ1-5
CASSLVAGLSNQPQHF
>TRBV5-8|TRBJ2-3
CASSSWTVTDTQYF
>TRBV6-6|TRBJ2-7
CASSLDYNPPYEQYF
>TRBV5-1|TRBJ2-3
CASSHYPQGALADTQYF
>TRBV9|TRBJ2-7
CASSAAGFLGNEQYF
>TRBV28|TRBJ1-3
CASSFRGNTIYF